This T cell receptor (beta chain) was recovered during a study of T-cell memory formation after mild COVID-19. General study findings and limits: Clones contracting over day 15 to 85 were CD4/CD8 balanced, with later expanders leaning CD4+. Unconfirmed was the SARS-CoV-2 specificity of second-wave clones that peaked on day 37. Clones which contracted sat mainly in CM and EM if CD4+, and in EMRA if CD8+.

MiXCR, applied by TCRdb to the 5' RACE reads, yields one record per CDR3 protein. The sample carries 250,000 or so distinct CDR3 sequences, roughly 18% recorded once. This clonotype was observed a handful of times. Its antigen is unknown. This receptor was identified in a man in his late teens or twenties who had mild COVID-19 (a few samples of this study predate the infection). Cell type and time point are not known. Sequenced: PBMCs or a T cell subset sorted from them (not recorded which).

CDR3 bases: TGTGCCAGCAGCTTGGAGGGCTTGGACACTGAAGCTTTCTTT. This translates into CASSLEGLDTEAFF. The gene calls are TRBV5-5 and TRBJ1-1, with no clear D. Deletions cut 0 bases from V and 3 bases from J, with 9 bases between. The length of the CDR3 is 14 residues. The germline gives CDR1 SGHKS, CDR2 YYEKEE (reference sequence). Variable domain in full (rest from reference TRBV5-5 and TRBJ1-1): DAGVTQSPTHLIKTRGQQVTLRCSPISGHKSVSWYQQVLGQGPQFIFQYYEKEERGRGNFPDRFSARQFPNYSSELNVNALLLGDSALYLCASSLEGLDTEAFFGQGTRLTVV.